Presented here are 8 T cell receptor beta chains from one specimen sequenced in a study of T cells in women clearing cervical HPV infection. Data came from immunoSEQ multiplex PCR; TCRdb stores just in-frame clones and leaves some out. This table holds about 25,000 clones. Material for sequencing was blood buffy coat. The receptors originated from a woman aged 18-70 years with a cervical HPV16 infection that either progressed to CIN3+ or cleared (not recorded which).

CDR3 loop: CASSPVERETQYF. CDR3 DNA (partial): TGTGCCAGCAGTCCCGTTGAGCGGGAGACC. The chain joins TRBV2 to TRBJ2-5; tentatively, D is TRBD2 (5 bases). The read ends 3 residues shy of where the CDR3 ends; the end is completed using the germline J gene. The ends were cut back, 5 bases at V and 5 bases at J, with 12 bases in the middle. This CDR3 region has 13 residues. Per germline, CDR1 SNHLY and CDR2 FYNNEI.

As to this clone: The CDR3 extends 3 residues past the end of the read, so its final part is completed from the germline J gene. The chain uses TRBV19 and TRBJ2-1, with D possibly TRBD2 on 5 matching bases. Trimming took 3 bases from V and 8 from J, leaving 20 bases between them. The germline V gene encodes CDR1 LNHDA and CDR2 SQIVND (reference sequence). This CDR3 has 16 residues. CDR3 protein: CASSISRGNLGDEQFF. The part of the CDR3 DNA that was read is TGTGCCAGTAGTATTTCCCGGGGAAACCTGGGCGATGAG.

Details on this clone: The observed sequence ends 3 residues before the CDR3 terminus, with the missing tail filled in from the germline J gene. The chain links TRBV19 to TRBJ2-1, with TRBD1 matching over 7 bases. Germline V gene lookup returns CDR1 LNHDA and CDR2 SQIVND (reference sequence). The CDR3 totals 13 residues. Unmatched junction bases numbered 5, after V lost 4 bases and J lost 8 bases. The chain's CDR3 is CASSTTGLYEQFF. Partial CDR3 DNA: TGTGCCAGTAGTACGACAGGGCTTTATGAG.

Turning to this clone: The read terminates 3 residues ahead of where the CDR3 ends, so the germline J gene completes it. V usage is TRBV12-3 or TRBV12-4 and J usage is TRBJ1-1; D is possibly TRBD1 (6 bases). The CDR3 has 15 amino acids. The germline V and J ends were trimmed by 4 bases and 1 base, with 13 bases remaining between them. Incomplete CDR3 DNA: TGTGCCAGCAGTTCCCAGGGGTACCGGAACACTGAA. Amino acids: CASSSQGYRNTE. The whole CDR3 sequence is CASSSQGYRNTEAFF.

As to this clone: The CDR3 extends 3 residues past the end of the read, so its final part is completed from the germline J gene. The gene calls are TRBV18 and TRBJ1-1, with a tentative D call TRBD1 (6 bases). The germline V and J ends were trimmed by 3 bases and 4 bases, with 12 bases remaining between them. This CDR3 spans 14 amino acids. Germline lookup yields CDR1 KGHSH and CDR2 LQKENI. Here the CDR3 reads CASSPGGPGTEAFF. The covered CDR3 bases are TGTGCCAGCTCACCCGGGGGGCCGGGCACTGAA.

The CDR3 DNA, read in part, is TGCGCCAGCAGGGGGACAGAACACACTGAA. Translation: CASRGTEHTE. The CDR3 as a whole reads CASRGTEHTEAFF. The V and J genes are TRBV5-1 and TRBJ1-1, with 7 bases aligning to TRBD1. The sequenced fragment ends 3 residues before the CDR3 boundary, so the rest is inferred from the germline J gene. After removal of 5 bases from V and 3 bases from J, the junction contained 4 bases not matched to a gene. This CDR3 spans 13 amino acids. CDR1 SGHRS and CDR2 YFSETQ come from the germline V gene.

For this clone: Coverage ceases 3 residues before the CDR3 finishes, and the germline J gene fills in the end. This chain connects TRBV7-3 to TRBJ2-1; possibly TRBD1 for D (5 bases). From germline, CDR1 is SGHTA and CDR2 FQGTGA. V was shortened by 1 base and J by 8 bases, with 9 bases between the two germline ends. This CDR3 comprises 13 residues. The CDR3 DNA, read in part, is TGTGCCAGCAGCTTAATCGAAGGGGATGAG. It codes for CASSLIEGDE. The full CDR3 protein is CASSLIEGDEQFF.

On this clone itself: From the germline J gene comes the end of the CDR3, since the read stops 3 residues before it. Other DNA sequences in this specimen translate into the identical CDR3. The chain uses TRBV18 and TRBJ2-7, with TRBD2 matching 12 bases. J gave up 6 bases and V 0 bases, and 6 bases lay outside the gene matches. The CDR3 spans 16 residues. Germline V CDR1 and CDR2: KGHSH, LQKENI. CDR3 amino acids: CASSPPASGGALEQYF. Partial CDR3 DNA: TGTGCCAGCTCACCACCGGCTAGCGGGGGGGCCCTCGAG.